The 8 T cell receptor beta chains listed next were all sequenced from one sample in a study of blood T cell repertoires in COVID-19. The repertoire was sequenced with immunoSEQ multiplex PCR; TCRdb's copy has only in-frame clones and lacks some. Of approximately 220,000 clones in the sample, 85% to 90% were seen once. The sample was PBMCs or T cells enriched from blood (not recorded which). These receptors were collected from a woman aged 18 to 35 in a cohort exposed to, infected with or recovered from COVID-19 (not recorded which).

The chain has TRBV5-1 and TRBJ2-2; 7 bases are a match to TRBD2. The CDR3 runs 16 residues. V was pared by 0 bases and J by 1 base, with 3 bases of the junction left unmatched. Germline CDR1 reads SGHRS; CDR2 reads YFSETQ. The CDR3 DNA reads as TGCGCCAGCAGCTTGGCGCTAGCGGAGAACACCGGGGAGCTGTTTTTT. This gives the protein CASSLALAENTGELFF. Using reference TRBV5-1 and TRBJ2-2 for the parts outside the CDR3, the full variable domain is KAGVTQTPRYLIKTRGQQVTLSCSPISGHRSVSWYQQTPGQGLQFLFEYFSETQRNKGNFPGRFSGRQFSNSRSEMNVSTLELGDSALYLCASSLALAENTGELFFGEGSRLTVL.

The CDR3 sequence is CATSDGAGSSYNEQFF. The CDR3 coding sequence is TGTGCCACCAGTGATGGGGCGGGAAGCTCCTACAATGAGCAGTTCTTC. This chain uses TRBV24-1 with TRBJ2-1; perhaps TRBD2 as D (6 bases). Germline V gene sequence: CDR1 KGHDR, CDR2 SFDVKD. This CDR3 contains 16 residues. The germline V and J ends were trimmed by 3 bases and 0 bases, with 11 bases remaining between them.

The CDR3 protein is CASSATRGNEKLFF. CDR3 in DNA: TGTGCCAGCAGCGCGACTAGGGGTAATGAAAAACTGTTTTTT. This chain joins TRBV9 and TRBJ1-4, with a tentative D call TRBD1 (5 bases). The V gene's germline CDR1 is SGDLS and CDR2 YYNGEE. V lost 3 bases and J lost 4, with 10 bases in between. This CDR3 has 14 amino acids.

This clone was seen ten or more times. The rearrangement links TRBV7-9 to TRBJ2-2; TRBD1 matches 10 bases. The CDR3 totals 15 residues. The germline CDR1 and CDR2 sequences are SEHNR and FQNEAQ (reference sequence). The ends lost 5 bases at V and 9 bases at J; junction bases unmatched: 9. CDR3 protein: CASSTPTGGGRELFF. CDR3 DNA: TGTGCCAGCAGCACCCCGACAGGGGGCGGCAGGGAGCTGTTTTTT.

This clone appeared a single time. V gene TRBV9 combines with J gene TRBJ2-1; 10 bases map to TRBD1. There are 15 residues in the CDR3. Germline CDR1 reads SGDLS; CDR2 reads YYNGEE. The trim removed 3 bases at V and 5 bases at J, leaving 5 bases unmatched. CDR3 sequence (DNA): TGTGCCAGCAGCGAGCACGGGACAGGGGACAATGAGCAGTTCTTC. This encodes CASSEHGTGDNEQFF. The full variable domain, with the rest looked up from reference TRBV9 and TRBJ2-1, is DSGVTQTPKHLITATGQRVTLRCSPRSGDLSVYWYQQSLDQGLQFLIQYYNGEERAKGNILERFSAQQFPDLHSELNLSSLELGDSALYFCASSEHGTGDNEQFFGPGTRLTVL.

This clone was recorded once. The chain uses TRBV18 and TRBJ2-2; 15 nucleotides align to TRBD2. V trimming: 3 bases; J trimming: 4 bases; junction bases outside the gene matches: 6. Per the germline V gene, CDR1 is KGHSH and CDR2 is LQKENI. CDR3 size: 18 residues. In nucleotides, the CDR3 is TGTGCCAGCTCACCCGGACTAGCGGGAGGGCCAGTCACCGGGGAGCTGTTTTTT. This translates into CASSPGLAGGPVTGELFF.

The chain recombines TRBV11-3 with TRBJ1-2, with 8 nucleotides matching TRBD1. V lost 5 bases and J lost 4; bases outside the gene matches: 12. From germline, CDR1 is SGHNT and CDR2 YENEEA. This CDR3 spans 16 amino acids. The CDR3 sequence: CASSLWGTGESYGYTF. CDR3 nucleotides: TGTGCCAGCAGCCTCTGGGGGACAGGTGAATCCTATGGCTACACCTTC.

This chain links TRBV18 with TRBJ2-4; 7 bases are a match to TRBD1. CDR1 and CDR2 from the germline V gene are KGHSH and LQKENI. The junction had 17 bases not matched to a gene; V was cut back by 9 bases and J by 0 bases. The CDR3 is 18 residues long. CDR3 nucleotide sequence: TGTGCCAGTTATGCTTCTTCGACAGGGCTATTAGCCAAAAACATTCAGTACTTC. Encoded protein: CASYASSTGLLAKNIQYF.